The 6 T cell receptor beta chains listed next were all sequenced from one sample in a study of cytomegalovirus exposure and HLA in healthy donors. The PCR was carried out with 60 Vbeta primers and 13 Jbeta primers. Profiled with immunoSEQ multiplex PCR; TCRdb holds only in-frame clones, not every one. The sample holds about 100,000 clones, over 60% seen once. Sequences were obtained from PBMCs. The receptors shown here come from a female donor in good health and CMV-seropositive.

The gene calls are TRBV19 and TRBJ2-1; 15 bases line up with TRBD2. Germline CDR1 is LNHDA and CDR2 is SQIVND (reference sequence). J gave up 4 bases and V 3 bases, and 10 bases lay outside the gene matches. The CDR3 is 19 residues long. The CDR3 DNA reads TGTGCCAGTAGTATTCAAGGGACTAGCGGGAGGATTCTATACAATGAGCAGTTCTTC. This codes for CASSIQGTSGRILYNEQFF.

The chain carries TRBV6-1 and TRBJ2-1; TRBD2 matches 9 bases. Germline trimming cut 11 bases from V and 6 bases from J; bases unmatched to any gene: 14. The germline V gene encodes CDR1 MNHNS and CDR2 SASEGT. The CDR3 length is 15 residues. CDR3 coding DNA: TGTGCCGGGGGGGGGAGCGGGGGGCTTTCCAATGAGCAGTTCTTC. It translates to CAGGGSGGLSNEQFF.

The table lists this clone with a count of one. The genes are TRBV19 and TRBJ2-3; TRBD1 agrees at 9 bases. J gave up 2 bases and V 6 bases, and 9 bases lay outside the gene matches. This CDR3 is 16 amino acids long. In germline, CDR1 is LNHDA, CDR2 SQIVND (reference sequence). For the CDR3, the DNA is TGTGCCAGTAGGGACAGGGGAGGGTCCCACACAGATACGCAGTATTTT. Translation gives CASRDRGGSHTDTQYF.

V usage is TRBV14 and J usage is TRBJ2-7; 10 bases line up with TRBD2. CDR3 length: 16 amino acids. The trim removed 4 bases at V and 2 bases at J, leaving 8 bases unmatched. CDR1 and CDR2 (germline): SGHDN, FVKESK. The CDR3 DNA reads as TGTGCCAGCAGCCTCGTCGGAACTAGCGGGACCTACGAGCAGTACTTC. Residues: CASSLVGTSGTYEQYF.

This chain joins TRBV4-1 and TRBJ2-5, with 9 bases that match TRBD1. V shed 4 bases, J shed 2 bases, and the junction held 11 bases outside the gene matches. From germline, CDR1 is MGHRA and CDR2 YSYEKL. There are 17 residues in the CDR3. Written as DNA, the CDR3 is TGCGCCAGCAGCCTAGCCACCGGGACAGGGCCTCAAGAGACCCAGTACTTC. Amino acids: CASSLATGTGPQETQYF.

V usage is TRBV7-2 and J usage is TRBJ2-3; 11 bases line up with TRBD2. V shed 5 bases, J shed 6 bases, and the junction held 4 bases outside the gene matches. The length of the CDR3 is 14 residues. The germline CDR1 and CDR2 sequences are SGHTA and FQGNSA. CDR3 residues: CASSAGLAGDTQYF. The CDR3 DNA is TGTGCCAGCAGCGCCGGACTAGCGGGTGATACGCAGTATTTT.